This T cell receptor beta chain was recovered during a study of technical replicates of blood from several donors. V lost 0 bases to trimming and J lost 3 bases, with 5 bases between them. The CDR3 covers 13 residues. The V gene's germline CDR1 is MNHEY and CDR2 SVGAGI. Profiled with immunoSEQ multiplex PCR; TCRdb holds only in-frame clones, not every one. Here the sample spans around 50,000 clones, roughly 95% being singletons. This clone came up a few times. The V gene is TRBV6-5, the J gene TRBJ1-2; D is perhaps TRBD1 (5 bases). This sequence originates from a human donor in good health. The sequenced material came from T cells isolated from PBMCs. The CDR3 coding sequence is TGTGCCAGCAGTTACTCGGGGCACTATGGCTACACCTTC. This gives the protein CASSYSGHYGYTF.